The 32 T cell receptor beta chains given below trace back to one sample, sequenced in a study of shared clonotypes between healthy human individuals. Sequencing used immunoSEQ multiplex PCR; TCRdb keeps in-frame clones, though not all of them. The sample lists 1.4 million or so clones; around 98.5% were seen once. The source material was naive CD4+ T cells sorted from blood. Regarding subset: CD45RA+ positively selected. The receptors come from a man aged 25 to 45 in good health.

This chain connects TRBV9 to TRBJ2-3; the D is unclear. Trimming took 0 bases from V and 1 from J, leaving 12 bases between them. Germline CDR1 SGDLS, CDR2 YYNGEE. This CDR3 region has 16 residues. CDR3 region: CASSVDRSGGTDTQYF. The CDR3 DNA reads as TGTGCCAGCAGCGTAGATAGGTCGGGCGGCACAGATACGCAGTATTTT.

To note about this clone: This CDR3 is also generated by other DNA sequences in the sample. The chain recombines TRBV6-5 with TRBJ1-2; D not resolved. CDR3 size: 13 residues. Trimming took off 0 bases at V and 2 bases at J, with 4 bases between the two ends. Germline lookup yields CDR1 MNHEY and CDR2 SVGAGI. The CDR3 sequence is CASSYSTNYGYTF. The DNA for the CDR3 is TGTGCCAGCAGTTACTCGACCAACTATGGCTACACCTTC.

This clone was seen only once. The chain is built from TRBV19 and TRBJ2-7; TRBD2 is a possible D gene (5 bases). The CDR3 sequence is 14 residues long. CDR1 is LNHDA and CDR2 is SQIVND in the germline V gene (reference sequence). Trimming stripped 3 bases from V and 7 bases from J, with 16 bases between. DNA of the CDR3: TGTGCCAGTAGTATTCGCGGGCCGCCGGCGGAGCAGTACTTC. It translates to CASSIRGPPAEQYF.

The CDR3 spells CASSFHSPPNNEQFF. The CDR3 nucleotides read TGTGCCAGCAGCTTTCACTCCCCCCCTAACAATGAGCAGTTCTTC. The chain joins TRBV11-3 to TRBJ2-1, with D unclear. The CDR3 spans 15 residues. CDR1 and CDR2 from the germline V gene are SGHNT and YENEEA. V was clipped by 3 bases and J by 5 bases, with 14 bases between them.

The genes are TRBV7-9 and TRBJ2-1, with D tentatively TRBD2 (5 bases). V lost 5 bases, J lost 6 bases, and 14 bases lay in between. Germline V gives CDR1 SEHNR, CDR2 FQNEAQ (reference sequence). There are 14 residues in the CDR3. DNA of the CDR3: TGTGCCAGCAGCCCCGCGGGTAGTGTCAATGAGCAGTTCTTC. Translation: CASSPAGSVNEQFF.

Concerning this clone: The same CDR3 is also encoded by other DNA sequences in this sample. J is TRBJ2-7 and V is TRBV18; D not resolved. In germline, CDR1 is KGHSH, CDR2 LQKENI. The CDR3 is 13 amino acids. V was shortened by 6 bases and J by 3 bases, with 12 bases between the two germline ends. CDR3 sequence (DNA): TGTGCCAGCTCCCCCTCTAGTCTCTACGAGCAGTACTTC. Encoded protein: CASSPSSLYEQYF.

The CDR3 nucleotides read TGTGCCAGCTCACCACTCGGGACTAGCGGGAGTAGGGTCACAGATACGCAGTATTTT. This sequence encodes CASSPLGTSGSRVTDTQYF. The rearrangement links TRBV18 to TRBJ2-3; 14 positions match TRBD2. Germline V gives CDR1 KGHSH, CDR2 LQKENI. Germline trimming cut 1 base from V and 2 bases from J; bases unmatched to any gene: 8. The CDR3 has 19 residues.

The chain couples TRBV9 to TRBJ2-1, with 13 bases that match TRBD2. J lost 8 bases, V lost 4 bases, and 9 bases had no gene match. CDR3 length: 16 residues. Germline CDR1 SGDLS, CDR2 YYNGEE. CDR3 coding DNA: TGTGCCAGCAGCCCTACTAGCGGGAGGGCCCCAGATGAGCAGTTCTTC. As protein: CASSPTSGRAPDEQFF.

This sequence joins TRBV6-1 and TRBJ1-3; no clear D gene. The CDR3 covers 10 residues. Germline values: CDR1 MNHNS, CDR2 SASEGT. The germline V and J ends were trimmed by 8 bases and 5 bases, with 4 bases remaining between them. The CDR3 sequence: CASARNTIYF. The CDR3 DNA reads TGTGCCAGCGCCAGAAACACCATATATTTT.

The V gene is TRBV10-3, the J gene TRBJ2-1; 13 bases match TRBD2. CDR1 is ENHRY and CDR2 is SYGVKD in the germline V gene. CDR3 length: 17 amino acids. V dropped 3 bases and J dropped 7; count of bases not matched to a gene: 9. In nucleotides, the CDR3 is TGTGCCATCAGTGATAAAGGACTAGCGGGAGACAGGAATGAGCAGTTCTTC. This codes for CAISDKGLAGDRNEQFF.

This sequence joins TRBV27 and TRBJ2-5; D ambiguous. The germline V gene encodes CDR1 MNHEY and CDR2 SMNVEV (reference sequence). CDR3 size: 12 residues. V dropped 5 bases and J dropped 0 bases, with 4 bases sitting between them. The CDR3 nucleotides are TGTGCCAGCAGTGCCGACCAAGAGACCCAGTACTTC. Translation gives CASSADQETQYF.

The V gene is TRBV6-6, the J gene TRBJ2-7; 10 bases align to TRBD2. Trimming removed 5 bases from V and 3 bases from J; junction bases left unmatched: 10. The germline V gene has CDR1 MNHNY and CDR2 SVGAGI (reference sequence). CDR3 length: 16 residues. The chain's CDR3 is CASSDFPSGSIYEQYF. CDR3 sequence (DNA): TGTGCCAGCAGTGACTTTCCTAGCGGGAGTATCTACGAGCAGTACTTC.

The chain has TRBV10-3 and TRBJ2-7; no clear D. Deletions cut 7 bases from V and 0 bases from J, with 13 bases between. The germline V gene encodes CDR1 ENHRY and CDR2 SYGVKD. The CDR3 sequence is 14 residues long. Here the CDR3 DNA reads TGTGCCATCAAGAACACCCTCCTCTCCTACGAGCAGTACTTC. Translated, it gives CAIKNTLLSYEQYF.

The chain joins TRBV19 to TRBJ2-2; 9 positions agree with TRBD1. V lost 7 bases and J lost 3; bases outside the gene matches: 9. The CDR3 totals 16 residues. Germline lookup yields CDR1 LNHDA and CDR2 SQIVND (reference sequence). This chain's CDR3 is CASTPPGQGYTGELFF. The CDR3 DNA reads as TGTGCCAGTACACCCCCAGGACAGGGGTACACCGGGGAGCTGTTTTTT.

The rearrangement joins TRBV5-4 to TRBJ2-2; TRBD1 is a possible D gene (5 bases). The germline CDR1 and CDR2 sequences are SGHNT and YYREEE (reference sequence). Trimming shortened V by 4 bases and J by 4 bases, and 14 bases separated the two germline ends. This CDR3 has 15 residues. CDR3 residues: CASSALTVSTGELFF. The DNA of the CDR3 is TGTGCCAGCAGCGCACTGACAGTATCCACCGGGGAGCTGTTTTTT.

V and J are TRBV6-1 and TRBJ2-7; 9 nucleotides agree with TRBD1. The trim removed 10 bases at V and 1 base at J, leaving 11 bases unmatched. Germline V lookup: CDR1 MNHNS, CDR2 SASEGT. The CDR3 is 15 amino acids. The CDR3, as DNA: TGTGCCATCCTGGGGGACAGGGCACCTTCCTACGAGCAGTACTTC. It specifies CAILGDRAPSYEQYF.

The chain recombines TRBV25-1 with TRBJ1-3; D is perhaps TRBD1 (5 bases). Trimming left V 6 bases short and J 1 base short, with 10 bases between. The CDR3 is 14 residues long. Looked up from germline, CDR1 is MGHDK and CDR2 is SYGVNS. CDR3 protein: CASRETGSGNTIYF. DNA for the CDR3: TGTGCCAGCAGGGAAACAGGTTCTGGAAACACCATATATTTT.

The chain recombines TRBV27 with TRBJ2-1, with 11 bases that match TRBD2. This CDR3 region has 16 residues. With V trimmed by 6 bases and J by 5 bases, 9 bases remained unmatched. Germline V gene data show CDR1 as MNHEY and CDR2 as SMNVEV (reference sequence). In DNA, the CDR3 is TGTGCCAGCAGCGAAAAACTAGCGGGAGCCCACAATGAGCAGTTCTTC. Its protein product is CASSEKLAGAHNEQFF.

The J gene is TRBJ2-1, the V gene TRBV9; perhaps TRBD2 as D (6 bases). This CDR3 region has 14 residues. Per the germline V gene, CDR1 is SGDLS and CDR2 is YYNGEE. V lost 4 bases to trimming and J lost 0 bases, with 8 bases between them. DNA of the CDR3: TGTGCCAGCAGCTTAGCGGCCTCCTACAATGAGCAGTTCTTC. Translated: CASSLAASYNEQFF.

The J gene is TRBJ2-5, the V gene TRBV30, with 16 nucleotides matching TRBD2. Germline V gene sequence: CDR1 GTSNPN, CDR2 SVGIG (reference sequence). This CDR3 has 13 amino acids. Trimming took 5 bases from V and 7 from J; bases not matched to a gene: 1. CDR3 DNA sequence: TGTGCCTGGGGGACTAGCGGGAGGGGGACCCAGTACTTC. It yields the protein CAWGTSGRGTQYF. Based on the CDR3 plus reference TRBV30 and TRBJ2-5, the full variable domain is SQTIHQWPATLVQPVGSPLSLECTVEGTSNPNLYWYRQAAGRGLQLLFYSVGIGQISSEVPQNLSASRPQDRQFILSSKKLLLSDSGFYLCAWGTSGRGTQYFGPGTRLLVL.

Notes on this clone: Other DNA sequences in this specimen translate into the identical CDR3. The rearrangement joins TRBV5-5 to TRBJ1-3; no definite D call. This CDR3 comprises 14 residues. V dropped 0 bases and J dropped 0 bases, with 4 bases sitting between them. Germline CDR1 is SGHKS and CDR2 is YYEKEE (reference sequence). The DNA for the CDR3 is TGTGCCAGCAGCTTGGGCCCCTCTGGAAACACCATATATTTT. It codes for CASSLGPSGNTIYF.

A note on this clone: This specimen includes other DNA sequences encoding the same CDR3. V usage is TRBV18 and J usage is TRBJ1-2; 7 bases agree with TRBD1. The J segment lost 6 bases and the V segment lost 6 bases, leaving 7 bases of the junction unmatched. The CDR3 runs to 13 residues. Per the germline V gene, CDR1 is KGHSH and CDR2 is LQKENI. The CDR3 reads CASSPTGEDGYTF. The CDR3 DNA reads as TGTGCCAGCTCCCCCACAGGGGAGGATGGCTACACCTTC. Full variable domain (missing parts from reference TRBV18 and TRBJ1-2): NAGVMQNPRHLVRRRGQEARLRCSPMKGHSHVYWYRQLPEEGLKFMVYLQKENIIDESGMPKERFSAEFPKEGPSILRIQQVVRGDSAAYFCASSPTGEDGYTFGSGTRLTVV.

Worth noting for this clone: Other DNA sequences in this specimen translate into the identical CDR3. CDR3 nucleotide sequence: TGTGCCAGCTCACCCGCTAATGAGCAGTTCTTC. It specifies CASSPANEQFF. The V and J genes are TRBV18 and TRBJ2-1; no reliable D call. The V end lost 3 bases, the J end lost 7 bases, and 4 bases lay between the germline ends. This CDR3 is built from 11 residues. The V gene's germline CDR1 is KGHSH and CDR2 LQKENI.

The chain has TRBV19 and TRBJ1-2, with D possibly TRBD1 on 5 matching bases. V lost 4 bases and J 5 bases, leaving 14 bases between the germline ends. CDR3 size: 14 residues. The germline gives CDR1 LNHDA, CDR2 SQIVND (reference sequence). This CDR3 is CASSKISEGYGYTF. For the CDR3, the DNA is TGTGCCAGTAGTAAGATATCCGAGGGGTATGGCTACACCTTC.

The chain couples TRBV4-2 to TRBJ2-4, with D tentatively TRBD2 (6 bases). Trimming stripped 2 bases from V and 0 bases from J, with 8 bases between. Germline V gives CDR1 LGHNA, CDR2 YNFKEQ. The CDR3 contains 15 residues. The CDR3 nucleotides are TGTGCCAGCAGCCAATCGGGGGAAGCCAAAAACATTCAGTACTTC. Translated, it gives CASSQSGEAKNIQYF.

J is TRBJ2-7 and V is TRBV30; 12 bases map to TRBD2. The CDR3 length is 15 residues. V shed 3 bases and J 5 bases; nucleotides not matched to a gene: 8. The V gene's germline CDR1 is GTSNPN and CDR2 SVGIG (reference sequence). CDR3 loop: CAWSRLAGVLHEQYF. The CDR3 nucleotides are TGTGCCTGGAGCAGACTAGCGGGAGTTCTACACGAGCAGTACTTC.

V gene TRBV10-1 combines with J gene TRBJ2-4; 7 bases are shared with TRBD2. CDR3 length equals 18 residues. Trimming cost V 0 bases and J 3 bases; bases outside gene matches: 11. CDR1 WNHNN and CDR2 SYGVQD come from the germline V gene (reference sequence). In nucleotides, the CDR3 is TGCGCCAGCAGTGAGTCTTCGCGGCGGAGCGGGGTCAAAAACATTCAGTACTTC. This translates into CASSESSRRSGVKNIQYF.

The gene calls are TRBV18 and TRBJ2-7; TRBD2 matches 13 bases. The ends lost 1 base at V and 2 bases at J; junction bases unmatched: 8. The CDR3 totals 18 residues. The V gene's germline CDR1 is KGHSH and CDR2 LQKENI. CDR3: CASSPLRPGLAGAYEQYF. The CDR3 DNA follows: TGTGCCAGCTCACCACTCAGGCCTGGACTAGCGGGGGCCTACGAGCAGTACTTC.

The V gene is TRBV6-5, the J gene TRBJ2-2; 10 bases map to TRBD2. Per germline, CDR1 MNHEY and CDR2 SVGAGI. Unmatched junction bases numbered 8, after V lost 9 bases and J lost 4 bases. The CDR3 is 15 residues long. CDR3 protein: CASCQAGGITGELFF. The CDR3 DNA sequence: TGTGCCAGTTGTCAAGCGGGAGGGATCACCGGGGAGCTGTTTTTT.

This clone has a single count. The chain joins TRBV19 to TRBJ2-1, with 9 bases that match TRBD1. Germline lookup yields CDR1 LNHDA and CDR2 SQIVND (reference sequence). The CDR3 runs to 15 residues. The ends lost 6 bases at V and 7 bases at J; junction bases unmatched: 10. The CDR3 reads CASRSPGQGWNEQFF. CDR3 bases: TGTGCCAGTAGATCCCCTGGACAGGGGTGGAATGAGCAGTTCTTC.

This sequence joins TRBV6-1 and TRBJ2-3, with D hard to call. The CDR3 is made up of 15 amino acids. Per germline, CDR1 MNHNS and CDR2 SASEGT. Trimming removed 1 base at V and 2 bases at J, with 10 bases between. The CDR3 coding sequence is TGTGCCAGCAGTGAAGTCGGATACGACACAGATACGCAGTATTTT. Its protein is CASSEVGYDTDTQYF.

This clone appeared once. The J gene is TRBJ2-1, the V gene TRBV29-1, with a weak D call TRBD2 (6 bases). This CDR3 has 14 amino acids. Germline assignment: CDR1 SQVTM and CDR2 ANQGSEA. V dropped 6 bases and J dropped 7 bases, with 19 bases sitting between them. Written as DNA, the CDR3 is TGCAGCGTCCTCGGAACGGGGGAGCGGAATGAGCAGTTCTTC. Translated: CSVLGTGERNEQFF.